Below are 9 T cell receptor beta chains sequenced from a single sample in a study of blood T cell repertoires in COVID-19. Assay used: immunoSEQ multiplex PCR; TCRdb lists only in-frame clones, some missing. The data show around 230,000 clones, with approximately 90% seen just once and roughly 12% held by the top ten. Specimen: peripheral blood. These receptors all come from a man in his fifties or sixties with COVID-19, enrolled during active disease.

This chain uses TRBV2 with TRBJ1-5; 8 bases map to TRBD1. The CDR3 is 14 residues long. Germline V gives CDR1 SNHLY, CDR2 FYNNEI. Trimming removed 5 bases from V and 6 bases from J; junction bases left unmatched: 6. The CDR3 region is CASSLTGGVQPQHF. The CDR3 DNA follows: TGTGCCAGCAGTCTTACAGGGGGAGTTCAGCCCCAGCATTTT.

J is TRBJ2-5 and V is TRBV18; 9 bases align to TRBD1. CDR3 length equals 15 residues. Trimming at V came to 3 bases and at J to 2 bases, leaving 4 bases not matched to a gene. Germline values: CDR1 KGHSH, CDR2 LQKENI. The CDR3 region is CASSPSTGGQETQYF. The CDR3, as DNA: TGTGCCAGCTCACCCTCGACAGGGGGACAAGAGACCCAGTACTTC. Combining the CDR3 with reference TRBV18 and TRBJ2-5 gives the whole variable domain NAGVMQNPRHLVRRRGQEARLRCSPMKGHSHVYWYRQLPEEGLKFMVYLQKENIIDESGMPKERFSAEFPKEGPSILRIQQVVRGDSAAYFCASSPSTGGQETQYFGPGTRLLVL.

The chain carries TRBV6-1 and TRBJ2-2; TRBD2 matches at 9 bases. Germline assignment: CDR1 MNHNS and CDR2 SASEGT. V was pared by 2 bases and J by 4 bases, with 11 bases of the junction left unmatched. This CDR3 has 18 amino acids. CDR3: CASSERGSGSPGTGELFF. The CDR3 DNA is TGTGCCAGCAGTGAAAGGGGTAGCGGGAGTCCGGGCACCGGGGAGCTGTTTTTT.

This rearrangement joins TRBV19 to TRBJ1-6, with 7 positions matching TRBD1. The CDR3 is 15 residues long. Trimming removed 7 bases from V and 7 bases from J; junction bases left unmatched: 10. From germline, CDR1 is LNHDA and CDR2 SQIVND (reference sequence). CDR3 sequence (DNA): TGTGCCAGTAACCCGATGGGACAGTTCAATTCACCCCTCCACTTT. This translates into CASNPMGQFNSPLHF.

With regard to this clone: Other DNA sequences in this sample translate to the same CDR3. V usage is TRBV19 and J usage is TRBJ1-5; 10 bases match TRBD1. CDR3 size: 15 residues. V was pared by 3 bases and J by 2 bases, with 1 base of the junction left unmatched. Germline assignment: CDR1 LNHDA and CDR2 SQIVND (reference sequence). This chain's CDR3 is CASSIGQGGNQPQHF. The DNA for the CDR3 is TGTGCCAGTAGTATCGGACAGGGGGGCAATCAGCCCCAGCATTTT.

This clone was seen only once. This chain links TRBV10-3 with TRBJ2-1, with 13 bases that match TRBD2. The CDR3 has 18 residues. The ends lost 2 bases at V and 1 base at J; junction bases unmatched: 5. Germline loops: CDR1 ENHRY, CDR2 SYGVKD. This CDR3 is CAISEPTSGRASYNEQFF. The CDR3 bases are TGTGCCATCAGTGAGCCTACTAGCGGGAGGGCTTCCTACAATGAGCAGTTCTTC.

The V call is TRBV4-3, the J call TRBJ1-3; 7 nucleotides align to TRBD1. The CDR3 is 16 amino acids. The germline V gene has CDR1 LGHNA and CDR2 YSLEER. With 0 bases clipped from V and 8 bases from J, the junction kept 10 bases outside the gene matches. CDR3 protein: CASSQDRQGGIDTIYF. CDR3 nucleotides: TGCGCCAGCAGCCAAGATCGGCAAGGGGGCATAGACACCATATATTTT.

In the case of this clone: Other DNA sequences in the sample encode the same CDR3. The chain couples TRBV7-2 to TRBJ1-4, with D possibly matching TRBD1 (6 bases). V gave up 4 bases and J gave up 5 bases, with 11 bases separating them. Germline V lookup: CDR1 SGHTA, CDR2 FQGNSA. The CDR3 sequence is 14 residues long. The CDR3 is CASSSQGTNEKLFF. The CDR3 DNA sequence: TGTGCCAGCAGCTCACAGGGTACGAATGAAAAACTGTTTTTT.

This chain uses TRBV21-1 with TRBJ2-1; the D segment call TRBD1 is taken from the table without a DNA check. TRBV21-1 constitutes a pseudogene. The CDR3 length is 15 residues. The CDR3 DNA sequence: TGTGCCAGCAGCAAATCGGGGACAGGGCACAATGAGCAGTTCTTC. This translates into CASSKSGTGHNEQFF.